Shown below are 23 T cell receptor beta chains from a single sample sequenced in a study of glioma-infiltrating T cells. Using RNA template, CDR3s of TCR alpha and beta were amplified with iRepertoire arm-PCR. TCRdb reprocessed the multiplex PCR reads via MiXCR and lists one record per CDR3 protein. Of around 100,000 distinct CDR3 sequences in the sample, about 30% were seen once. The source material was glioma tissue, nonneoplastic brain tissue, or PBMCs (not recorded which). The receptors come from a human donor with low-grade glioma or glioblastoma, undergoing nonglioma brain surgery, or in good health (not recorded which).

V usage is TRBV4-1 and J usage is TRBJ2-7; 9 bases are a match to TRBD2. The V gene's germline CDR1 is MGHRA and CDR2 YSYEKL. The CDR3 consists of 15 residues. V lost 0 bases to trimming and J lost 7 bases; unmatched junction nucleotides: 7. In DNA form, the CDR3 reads TGCGCCAGCAGCCAAGACCTAGCGGGGTACAATGAGCAGTACTTC. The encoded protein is CASSQDLAGYNEQYF.

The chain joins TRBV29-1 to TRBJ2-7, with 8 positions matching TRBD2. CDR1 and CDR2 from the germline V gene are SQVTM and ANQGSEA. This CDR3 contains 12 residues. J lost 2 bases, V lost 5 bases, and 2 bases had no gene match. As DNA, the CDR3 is TGCAGCGTTCGGGAGGGAACCTACGAGCAGTACTTC. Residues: CSVREGTYEQYF.

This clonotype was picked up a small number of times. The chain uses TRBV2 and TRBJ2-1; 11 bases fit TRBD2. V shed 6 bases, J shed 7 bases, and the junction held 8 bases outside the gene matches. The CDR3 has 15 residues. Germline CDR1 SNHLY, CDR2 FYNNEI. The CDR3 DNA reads TGTGCCAGCAGCGGAACTAGCGGGGGACGTAATGAGCAGTTCTTC. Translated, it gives CASSGTSGGRNEQFF.

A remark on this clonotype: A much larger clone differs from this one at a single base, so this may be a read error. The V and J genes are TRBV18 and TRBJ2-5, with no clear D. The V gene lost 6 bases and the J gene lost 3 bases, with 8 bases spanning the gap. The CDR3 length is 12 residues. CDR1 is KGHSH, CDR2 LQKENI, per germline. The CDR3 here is CASSPMEETQYF. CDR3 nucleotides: TGTGCCAGCTCCCCGATGGAAGAGACCCAGTACTTC.

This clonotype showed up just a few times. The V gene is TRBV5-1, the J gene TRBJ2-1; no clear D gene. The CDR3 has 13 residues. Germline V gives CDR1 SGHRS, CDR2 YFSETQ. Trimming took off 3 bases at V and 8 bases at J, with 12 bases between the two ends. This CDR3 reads CASSSVYGDEQFF. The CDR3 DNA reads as TGCGCCAGCAGCTCGGTTTATGGGGATGAGCAGTTCTTC. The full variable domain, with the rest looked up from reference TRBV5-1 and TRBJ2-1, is KAGVTQTPRYLIKTRGQQVTLSCSPISGHRSVSWYQQTPGQGLQFLFEYFSETQRNKGNFPGRFSGRQFSNSRSEMNVSTLELGDSALYLCASSSVYGDEQFFGPGTRLTVL.

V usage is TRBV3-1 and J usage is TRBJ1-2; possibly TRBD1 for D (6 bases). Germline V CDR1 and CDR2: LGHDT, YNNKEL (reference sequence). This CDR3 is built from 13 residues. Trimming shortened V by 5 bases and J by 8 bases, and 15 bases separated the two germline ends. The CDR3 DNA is TGTGCCAGCAGCGCCCGGGGGGCGGGAGGCTACACCTTC. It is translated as CASSARGAGGYTF.

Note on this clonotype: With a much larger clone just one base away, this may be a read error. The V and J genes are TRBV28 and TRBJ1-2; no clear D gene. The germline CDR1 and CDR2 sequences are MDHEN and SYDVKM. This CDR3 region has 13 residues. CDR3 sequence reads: CASSLLTNYGYAF. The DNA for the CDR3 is TGTGCCAGCAGTTTACTCACAAACTATGGCTACGCCTTC.

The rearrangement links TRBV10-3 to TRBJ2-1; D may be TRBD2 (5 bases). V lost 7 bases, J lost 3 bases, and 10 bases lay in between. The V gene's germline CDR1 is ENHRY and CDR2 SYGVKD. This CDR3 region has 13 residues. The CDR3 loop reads CAIKNGDYNEQFF. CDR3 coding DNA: TGTGCCATCAAGAACGGGGACTACAATGAGCAGTTCTTC.

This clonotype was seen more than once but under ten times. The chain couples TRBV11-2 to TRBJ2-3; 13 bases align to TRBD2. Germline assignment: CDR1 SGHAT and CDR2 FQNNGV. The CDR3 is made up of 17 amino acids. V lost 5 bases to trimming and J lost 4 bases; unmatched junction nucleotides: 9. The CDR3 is CASSTGLAGDGADTQYF. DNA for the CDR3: TGTGCCAGCAGCACCGGACTAGCGGGGGATGGGGCAGATACGCAGTATTTT.

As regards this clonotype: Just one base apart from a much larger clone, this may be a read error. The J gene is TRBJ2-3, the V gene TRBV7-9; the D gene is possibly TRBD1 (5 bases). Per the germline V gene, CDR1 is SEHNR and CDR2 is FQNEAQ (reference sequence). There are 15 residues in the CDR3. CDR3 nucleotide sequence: TGTGCCAACAGCTTGGTGGGGCAGGCGCAAGATACGCAGTATTTT. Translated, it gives CANSLVGQAQDTQYF.

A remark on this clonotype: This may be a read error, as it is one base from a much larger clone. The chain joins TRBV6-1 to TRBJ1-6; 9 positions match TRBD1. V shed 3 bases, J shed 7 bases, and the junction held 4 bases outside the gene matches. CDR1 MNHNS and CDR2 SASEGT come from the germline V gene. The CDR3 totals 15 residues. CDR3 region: CASSEGQGGNSPLHF. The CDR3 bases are TGTGCCAGCAGTGAGGGACAGGGCGGCAATTCACCCCTCCACTTT.

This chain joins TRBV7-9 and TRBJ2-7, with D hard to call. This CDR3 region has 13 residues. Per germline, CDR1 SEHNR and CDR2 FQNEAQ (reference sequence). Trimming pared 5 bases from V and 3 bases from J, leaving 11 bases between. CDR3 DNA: TGTGCCAGCAGCGAACATGGAAACTACGAGCAGTACTTC. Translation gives CASSEHGNYEQYF. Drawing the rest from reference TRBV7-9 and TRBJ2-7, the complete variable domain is DTGVSQNPRHKITKRGQNVTFRCDPISEHNRLYWYRQTLGQGPEFLTYFQNEAQLEKSRLLSDRFSAERPKGSFSTLEIQRTEQGDSAMYLCASSEHGNYEQYFGPGTRLTVT.

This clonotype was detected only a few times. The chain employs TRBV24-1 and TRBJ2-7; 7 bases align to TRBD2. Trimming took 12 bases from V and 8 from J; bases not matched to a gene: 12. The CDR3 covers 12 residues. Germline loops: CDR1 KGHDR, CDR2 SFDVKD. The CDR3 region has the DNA TGTGCCGCCTCTAGCGGATTAGGGCAGCAGTACTTC. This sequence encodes CAASSGLGQQYF.

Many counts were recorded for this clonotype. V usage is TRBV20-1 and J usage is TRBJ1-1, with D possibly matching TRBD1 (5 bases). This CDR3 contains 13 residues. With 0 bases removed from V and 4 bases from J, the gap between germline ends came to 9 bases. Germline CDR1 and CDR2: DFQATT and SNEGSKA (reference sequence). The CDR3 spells CSARDRASTEAFF. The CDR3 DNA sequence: TGCAGTGCTAGAGACAGGGCTTCCACTGAAGCTTTCTTT.

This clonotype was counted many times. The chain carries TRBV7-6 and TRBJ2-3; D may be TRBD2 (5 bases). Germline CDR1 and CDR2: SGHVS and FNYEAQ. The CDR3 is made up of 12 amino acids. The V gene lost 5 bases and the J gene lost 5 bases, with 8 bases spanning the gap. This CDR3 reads CASSGGLDTQYF. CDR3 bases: TGTGCCAGCAGCGGAGGACTAGATACGCAGTATTTT.

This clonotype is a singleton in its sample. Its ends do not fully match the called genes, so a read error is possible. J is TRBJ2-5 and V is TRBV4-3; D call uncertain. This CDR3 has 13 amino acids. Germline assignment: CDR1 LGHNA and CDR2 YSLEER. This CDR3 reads CVSSQTGQETQYF. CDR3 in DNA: TGCGTCAGCAGCCAAACCGGTCAAGAGACCCAGTACTTC.

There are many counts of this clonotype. CDR3 sequence (DNA): TGTGCCAGCAGTTCCAGCGGGGGAGACGATACGCAGTATTTT. As protein: CASSSSGGDDTQYF. This sequence joins TRBV12-3 or TRBV12-4 and TRBJ2-3; 8 bases line up with TRBD2. The CDR3 totals 14 residues. V gave up 4 bases and J gave up 6 bases; unmatched junction bases: 6.

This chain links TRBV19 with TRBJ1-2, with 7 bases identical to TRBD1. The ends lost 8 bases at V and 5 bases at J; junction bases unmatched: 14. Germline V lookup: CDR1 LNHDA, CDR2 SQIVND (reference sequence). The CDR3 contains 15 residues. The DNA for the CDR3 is TGTGCCAGTTATCCATCATGGGGACAGTTTTATGGCTACACCTTC. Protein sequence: CASYPSWGQFYGYTF.

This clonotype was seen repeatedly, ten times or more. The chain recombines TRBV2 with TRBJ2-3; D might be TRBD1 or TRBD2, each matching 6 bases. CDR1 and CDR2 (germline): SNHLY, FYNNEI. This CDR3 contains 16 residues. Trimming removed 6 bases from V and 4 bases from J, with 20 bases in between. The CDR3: CASSPLRGKGADTQYF. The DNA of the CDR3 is TGTGCCAGCAGCCCCTTGCGGGGAAAGGGGGCAGATACGCAGTATTTT.

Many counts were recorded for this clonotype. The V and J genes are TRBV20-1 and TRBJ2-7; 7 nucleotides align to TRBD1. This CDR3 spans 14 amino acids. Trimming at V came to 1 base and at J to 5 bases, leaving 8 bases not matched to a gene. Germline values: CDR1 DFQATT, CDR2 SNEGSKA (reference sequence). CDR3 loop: CSARVAGGKHEQYF. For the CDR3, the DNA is TGCAGTGCTAGAGTTGCAGGGGGTAAGCACGAGCAGTACTTC.

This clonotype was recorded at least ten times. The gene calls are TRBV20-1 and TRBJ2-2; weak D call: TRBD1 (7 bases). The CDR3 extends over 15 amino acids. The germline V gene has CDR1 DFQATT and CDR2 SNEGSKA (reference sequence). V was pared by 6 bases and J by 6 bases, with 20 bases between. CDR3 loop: CSAEEEGAGSGELFF. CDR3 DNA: TGCAGTGCAGAGGAGGAGGGGGCAGGATCCGGGGAGCTGTTTTTT.

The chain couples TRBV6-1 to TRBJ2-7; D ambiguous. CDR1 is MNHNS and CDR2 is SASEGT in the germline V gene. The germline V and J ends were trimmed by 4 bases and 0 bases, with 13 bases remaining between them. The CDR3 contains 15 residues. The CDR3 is CASSGRGLSSYEQYF. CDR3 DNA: TGTGCCAGCAGTGGACGCGGCCTTAGCTCCTACGAGCAGTACTTC.

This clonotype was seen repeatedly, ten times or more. The CDR3 bases are TGTGCCAGCAGCTTAGAGCCAAATGAGCAGTTCTTC. Protein sequence: CASSLEPNEQFF. V gene TRBV7-9 combines with J gene TRBJ2-1, with unresolved D. V dropped 1 base and J dropped 7 bases, with 5 bases sitting between them. This CDR3 spans 12 amino acids. Germline CDR1 SEHNR, CDR2 FQNEAQ (reference sequence).